These 22 T cell receptor beta chains were all obtained from the same sample, sequenced in a study of T-cell memory formation after mild COVID-19. Each CDR3 protein is one row after TCRdb ran MiXCR on the 5' RACE reads. The sample lists about 130,000 distinct CDR3 sequences, roughly 6% occurring once. Sample: PBMCs or a T cell subset sorted from them (not recorded which). The receptor source for this set is an adult woman who had mild COVID-19 (a few samples of this study predate the infection). Cell type and time point are not known.

The V and J genes are TRBV9 and TRBJ2-3; no clear D. The V end was cut by 3 bases, the J end by 2 bases, with 10 bases between. Germline V gene lookup returns CDR1 SGDLS and CDR2 YYNGEE. CDR3 length: 14 residues. CDR3 sequence (DNA): TGTGCCAGCAGCGCAACTACCATCACAGATACGCAGTATTTT. This gives the protein CASSATTITDTQYF.

This clonotype was counted a few times. The chain employs TRBV5-1 and TRBJ1-1; unclear D gene. This CDR3 region has 15 residues. Germline CDR1 is SGHRS and CDR2 is YFSETQ. V was trimmed by 3 bases and J by 1 base, leaving 13 bases between them. The CDR3 sequence: CASSSYPRGNTEAFF. Written as DNA, the CDR3 is TGCGCCAGCAGCTCCTACCCCCGGGGGAACACTGAAGCTTTCTTT.

The chain links TRBV12-3 or TRBV12-4 to TRBJ1-1, with 7 bases identical to TRBD1. Losses at the gene ends were 7 bases for V and 8 bases for J; bases not matched to a gene: 7. The CDR3 covers 12 residues. CDR3 DNA sequence: TGTGCCAGCACCAAACAGGGGCTCGAAGCTTTCTTT. Translation gives CASTKQGLEAFF.

This clonotype was recorded many times. The V call is TRBV7-9, the J call TRBJ2-7; D might be TRBD1 or TRBD2, each matching 5 bases. Trimming took off 3 bases at V and 4 bases at J, with 7 bases between the two ends. Germline V gene data show CDR1 as SEHNR and CDR2 as FQNEAQ (reference sequence). This CDR3 comprises 12 residues. The CDR3 protein is CASSFWGYEQYF. In nucleotides, the CDR3 is TGTGCCAGCAGCTTTTGGGGGTACGAGCAGTACTTC.

This clonotype was observed a handful of times. The chain is built from TRBV5-1 and TRBJ2-7, with TRBD1 matching over 12 bases. Germline V gene data show CDR1 as SGHRS and CDR2 as YFSETQ. The CDR3 is 16 amino acids. Trimming removed 5 bases from V and 5 bases from J; junction bases left unmatched: 11. CDR3 in DNA: TGCGCCAGCAGGGTCACCGGGACAGGGGGCTTGAACGAGCAGTACTTC. Translation gives CASRVTGTGGLNEQYF.

This clonotype was counted a few times. The V and J genes are TRBV16 and TRBJ2-4; D possibly uses TRBD1 or TRBD2 (5 bases each). V was shortened by 2 bases and J by 11 bases, with 13 bases between the two germline ends. Germline values: CDR1 KGHSY, CDR2 FQNENV. The CDR3 is 13 residues long. DNA for the CDR3: TGTGCCAGCAGCCAAAACCCGGGACGGGTTCAGTACTTC. Protein sequence: CASSQNPGRVQYF.

This clonotype came up a few times. The rearrangement joins TRBV12-3 or TRBV12-4 to TRBJ2-3; TRBD2 matches 9 bases. V gave up 5 bases and J gave up 2 bases; unmatched junction bases: 8. The CDR3 sequence is 16 residues long. CDR3 DNA: TGTGCCAGCAGTCTCCAACTAGCGGGTAACACAGATACGCAGTATTTT. Translated: CASSLQLAGNTDTQYF.

About this clonotype itself: A much larger clone differs from this one at a single base, so this may be a read error. The V and J genes are TRBV12-3 or TRBV12-4 and TRBJ2-6, with 8 bases aligning to TRBD2. The CDR3 loop spans 14 amino acids. With V trimmed by 11 bases and J by 0 bases, 3 bases remained unmatched. The DNA for the CDR3 is TGTGCCTGCGGGAGGAGCTCTGGGGCCAACGTCCTGACTTTC. Protein: CACGRSSGANVLTF.

In this sample, this clonotype turned up a few times. The chain has TRBV4-3 and TRBJ2-3; unclear D gene. The germline CDR1 and CDR2 sequences are LGHNA and YSLEER. V gave up 0 bases and J gave up 3 bases, with 13 bases separating them. The CDR3 has 16 amino acids. DNA for the CDR3: TGCGCCAGCAGCCAAGATTTCCGAGTGTTTACAGATACGCAGTATTTT. This translates into CASSQDFRVFTDTQYF.

In this sample, this clonotype turned up once. This sequence joins TRBV18 and TRBJ2-3; 7 bases fit TRBD2. Germline CDR1 KGHSH, CDR2 LQKENI. The trim removed 2 bases at V and 4 bases at J, leaving 6 bases unmatched. The CDR3 loop spans 15 amino acids. This CDR3 reads CASSPLAGVADTQYF. The CDR3 DNA is TGTGCCAGCTCACCATTGGCGGGGGTTGCAGATACGCAGTATTTT.

The V call is TRBV12-3 or TRBV12-4, the J call TRBJ2-2; D tentatively reads TRBD1 or TRBD2 (6 bases each). V lost 5 bases and J 7 bases, leaving 11 bases between the germline ends. There are 13 residues in the CDR3. CDR3 bases: TGTGCCAGCAGTAAACAGGGACTCGGGGAGCTGTTTTTT. Translated, it gives CASSKQGLGELFF.

On this clonotype itself: Since a much larger clone is just one base distant, this may be a read error. The chain combines TRBV12-3 or TRBV12-4 with TRBJ1-3; no reliable D call. There are 15 residues in the CDR3. The ends were cut back, 3 bases at V and 4 bases at J, with 13 bases in the middle. In DNA, the CDR3 is TGTGCCAGCAGTTTCCACTTTCCTCTGGGAAACACCATATATTTT. Translating gives CASSFHFPLGNTIYF.

This clonotype was detected only a few times. The rearrangement links TRBV2 to TRBJ2-5; 8 bases align to TRBD1. The J segment lost 7 bases and the V segment lost 6 bases, leaving 13 bases of the junction unmatched. CDR1 and CDR2 from the germline V gene are SNHLY and FYNNEI. This CDR3 comprises 15 residues. The CDR3 loop is CASRTGQDFSRTQYF. Here the CDR3 DNA reads TGTGCCAGCAGGACGGGACAGGATTTTAGCCGGACCCAGTACTTC.

In this sample, this clonotype turned up a few times. This chain links TRBV20-1 with TRBJ1-3; D not resolved. The CDR3 consists of 16 residues. Deletions cut 2 bases from V and 0 bases from J, with 14 bases between. Germline V lookup: CDR1 DFQATT, CDR2 SNEGSKA (reference sequence). This chain's CDR3 is CSARHGLGTSGNTIYF. The CDR3 DNA follows: TGCAGTGCTAGACACGGTCTCGGAACCTCTGGAAACACCATATATTTT.

This clonotype was seen a few times. This chain joins TRBV13 and TRBJ1-3, with TRBD1 as a possible D gene (6 bases). Germline CDR1 reads PRHDT; CDR2 reads FYEKMQ (reference sequence). Trimming cost V 7 bases and J 6 bases, with 16 bases left between them. The CDR3 runs to 14 residues. CDR3 protein: CASTLGVGQNTIYF. CDR3 nucleotides: TGTGCCAGCACCCTGGGGGTGGGACAAAACACCATATATTTT. The full variable domain, with the rest looked up from reference TRBV13 and TRBJ1-3, is AAGVIQSPRHLIKEKRETATLKCYPIPRHDTVYWYQQGPGQDPQFLISFYEKMQSDKGSIPDRFSAQQFSDYHSELNMSSLELGDSALYFCASTLGVGQNTIYFGEGSWLTVV.

The chain combines TRBV24-1 with TRBJ1-2; maybe TRBD1 (5 bases). Germline-derived CDR1 and CDR2 are KGHDR and SFDVKD. Trimming removed 5 bases from V and 6 bases from J, with 9 bases in between. This CDR3 has 12 amino acids. CDR3 DNA sequence: TGTGCCACCAGTGCGGTAGGGGATGGCTACACCTTC. It codes for CATSAVGDGYTF.

This clonotype was seen at least ten times. This sequence joins TRBV5-6 and TRBJ2-7; possibly TRBD2 for D (6 bases). The V end lost 4 bases, the J end lost 2 bases, and 10 bases lay between the germline ends. From germline, CDR1 is SGHDT and CDR2 YYEEEE. The length of the CDR3 is 13 residues. CDR3 sequence (DNA): TGTGCCAGCAGCGGCGCGGGGACCTACGAGCAGTACTTC. Its translation: CASSGAGTYEQYF.

CDR3 amino acids: CASSFRTGGSPLHF. The CDR3 nucleotides are TGCGCCAGCAGCTTTAGGACCGGAGGTTCACCCCTCCACTTT. The rearrangement joins TRBV5-1 to TRBJ1-6; no firm D call. From germline, CDR1 is SGHRS and CDR2 YFSETQ. CDR3 length equals 14 residues. V was shortened by 2 bases and J by 9 bases, with 12 bases between the two germline ends.

This clonotype was detected many times. The chain carries TRBV29-1 and TRBJ1-5; D remains ambiguous. The CDR3 length is 13 residues. V lost 4 bases and J lost 6, with 13 bases in between. Germline CDR1 is SQVTM and CDR2 is ANQGSEA. CDR3 DNA sequence: TGCAGCGTTGGGGGAGGTGGAGGTCAGCCCCAGCATTTT. This encodes CSVGGGGGQPQHF. Full variable domain (rest looked up from reference TRBV29-1 and TRBJ1-5): SAVISQKPSRDICQRGTSLTIQCQVDSQVTMMFWYRQQPGQSLTLIATANQGSEATYESGFVIDKFPISRPNLTFSTLTVSNMSPEDSSIYLCSVGGGGGQPQHFGDGTRLSIL.

This clonotype was counted at least ten times. J is TRBJ2-7 and V is TRBV5-1; 11 bases line up with TRBD1. From germline, CDR1 is SGHRS and CDR2 YFSETQ. This CDR3 comprises 16 residues. J gave up 3 bases and V 1 base, and 6 bases lay outside the gene matches. CDR3 loop: CASSLWGTGGGYEQYF. The CDR3 DNA sequence: TGCGCCAGCAGCTTGTGGGGGACAGGGGGAGGCTACGAGCAGTACTTC.

This clonotype has a count of ten or more. The chain couples TRBV3-1 to TRBJ2-5; D is perhaps TRBD1 or TRBD2 (5 bases each). Trimming shortened V by 8 bases and J by 5 bases, and 15 bases separated the two germline ends. Germline-derived CDR1 and CDR2 are LGHDT and YNNKEL (reference sequence). The CDR3 runs 13 residues. DNA for the CDR3: TGTGCCAGCGGTGGAACTAGGGGTGAGACCCAGTACTTC. Its translation: CASGGTRGETQYF.

This clonotype was counted a few times. The CDR3 sequence: CASSSSSYEQYF. Here the CDR3 DNA reads TGTGCCAGCAGTTCGTCCTCCTACGAGCAGTACTTC. The chain carries TRBV12-3 or TRBV12-4 and TRBJ2-7; no firm D call. This CDR3 contains 12 residues. The V end lost 4 bases, the J end lost 0 bases, and 4 bases lay between the germline ends.